Listed here is a single TCR delta chain. Its specificity is not known. The mismatch at residue 7 between this DNA's translation and the TCRdb protein of a much larger clone likely reflects a read error; the protein shown is translated from the DNA. Trimming took off 7 bases at V and 8 bases at J, with 35 bases between the two ends. Looked up from germline, CDR1 is TSWWSYY and CDR2 is QGS. This CDR3 has 19 amino acids. Bulk repertoires came from Vgamma9/Vdelta2+ or Vdelta2-negative gammadelta T cells flow-sorted from PBMC. TCRdb processed the multiplex PCR reads again with the CATT caller. The table shows 55,000 to 70,000 delta-chain clones, with around 1.7% occurring only once. The data derive from a study of γδ T cells in repeated Plasmodium falciparum infection. Study-level points and caveats: Malian children's Vdelta2-negative repertoires appeared more expanded and less diverse than Australians'.

This receptor was obtained from a pool of human donors (malaria-infected and uninfected, not separated). The specimen sequenced was gamma-delta T cells from blood. This sequence joins TRDV1 and TRDJ1, with D perhaps TRDD3 (6 bases). The J gene was missing in TCRdb and was found by matching the end of the DNA to germline. Written as DNA, the CDR3 is TGTGCTCTTGTGGAGCTGCTGAGGCTGGGGTTACTAAACTACCTGAAACTCATCTTT. Translated, it gives CALVELLRLGLLNYLKLIF.